This TCR beta chain was retrieved from a study of T cells in Graves' hyperthyroidism and ophthalmopathy. Study-wide points: Ophthalmopathy, which appeared later, was predicted by the model a median about 6 months before onset.

From RNA transcripts, TCR beta CDR3 regions were amplified. The HTBI primer set drove a first-round RT-PCR of the TCR CDR3. MiXCR, applied by TCRdb to the multiplex PCR reads, yields one record per CDR3 protein. Seen here are hundreds of thousands of distinct CDR3 sequences, roughly 15% observed once, and the top ten hold around 32%. This clonotype has ten or more counts. The antigen is undetermined. Germline CDR1 MDHEN, CDR2 SYDVKM. CDR3 length: 15 residues. V lost 3 bases, J lost 0 bases, and 9 bases lay in between. The genes are TRBV28 and TRBJ2-1, with D unresolved. Source material: blood. This clonotype originated in a woman in her forties with Graves' ophthalmopathy. CDR3 residues: CASSLTRSSYNEQFF. The CDR3 nucleotides read TGTGCCAGCAGTTTGACTCGAAGCTCCTACAATGAGCAGTTCTTC. Full variable domain (outside the CDR3, taken from reference TRBV28 and TRBJ2-1): DVKVTQSSRYLVKRTGEKVFLECVQDMDHENMFWYRQDPGLGLRLIYFSYDVKMKEKGDIPEGYSVSREKKERFSLILESASTNQTSMYLCASSLTRSSYNEQFFGPGTRLTVL.